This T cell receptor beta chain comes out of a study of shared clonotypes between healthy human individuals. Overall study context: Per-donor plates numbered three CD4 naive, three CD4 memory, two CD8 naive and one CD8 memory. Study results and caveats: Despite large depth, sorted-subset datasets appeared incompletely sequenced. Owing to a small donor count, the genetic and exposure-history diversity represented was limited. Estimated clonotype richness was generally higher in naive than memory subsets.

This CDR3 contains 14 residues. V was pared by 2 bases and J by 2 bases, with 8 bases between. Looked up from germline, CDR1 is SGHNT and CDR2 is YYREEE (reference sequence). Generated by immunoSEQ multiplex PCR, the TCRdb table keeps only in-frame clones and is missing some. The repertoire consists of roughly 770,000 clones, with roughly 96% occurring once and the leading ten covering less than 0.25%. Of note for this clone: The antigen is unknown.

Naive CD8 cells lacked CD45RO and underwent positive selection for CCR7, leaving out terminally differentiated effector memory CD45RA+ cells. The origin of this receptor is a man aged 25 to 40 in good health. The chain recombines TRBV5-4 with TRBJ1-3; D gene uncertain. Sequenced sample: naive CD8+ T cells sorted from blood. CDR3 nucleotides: TGTGCCAGCAGCTTTATGGGCGCTGGAAACACCATATATTTT. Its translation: CASSFMGAGNTIYF.